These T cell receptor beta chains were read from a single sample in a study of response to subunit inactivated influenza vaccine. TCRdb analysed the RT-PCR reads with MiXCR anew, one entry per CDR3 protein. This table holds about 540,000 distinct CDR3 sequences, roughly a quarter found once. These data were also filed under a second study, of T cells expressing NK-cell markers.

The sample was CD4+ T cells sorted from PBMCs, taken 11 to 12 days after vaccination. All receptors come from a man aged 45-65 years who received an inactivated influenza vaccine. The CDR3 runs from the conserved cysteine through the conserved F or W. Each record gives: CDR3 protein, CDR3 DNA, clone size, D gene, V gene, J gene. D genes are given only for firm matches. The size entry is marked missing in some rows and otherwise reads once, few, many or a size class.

CDR3: CASSYSTGSYNEQFF; DNA: TGTGCCAGCAGTTACTCGACGGGTTCCTACAATGAGCAGTTCTTC; size: -; D: -; V: TRBV6-2/TRBV6-3; J: TRBJ2-1
CDR3: CASSSTNRGRGETQYF; DNA: TGTGCCAGCAGTTCCACTAACAGGGGGCGAGGAGAGACCCAGTACTTC; size: few; D: TRBD1; V: TRBV6-5; J: TRBJ2-5
CDR3: CASSPGTNTEAFF; DNA: TGTGCCAGCAGCCCCGGGACAAACACTGAAGCTTTCTTT; size: -; D: -; V: TRBV14; J: TRBJ1-1
CDR3: CATEEQYEQYF; DNA: TGTGCCACCGAGGAACAATACGAGCAGTACTTC; size: -; D: -; V: TRBV28; J: TRBJ2-7
CDR3: CASSLDQGSGSPLHF; DNA: TGCGCCAGCAGCTTGGATCAGGGGTCGGGCTCACCCCTCCACTTT; size: few; D: -; V: TRBV5-1; J: TRBJ1-6
CDR3: CASSVEGISPLHF; DNA: TGTGCCAGCAGCGTAGAAGGGATTTCACCCCTCCACTTT; size: -; D: -; V: TRBV9; J: TRBJ1-6
CDR3: CASSEVGTGTGELFF; DNA: TGTGCCAGCAGTGAAGTAGGGACAGGGACCGGGGAGCTGTTTTTT; size: -; D: TRBD1; V: TRBV25-1; J: TRBJ2-2
CDR3: CSANDRNTGELFF; DNA: TGCAGTGCGAACGACAGGAACACCGGGGAGCTGTTTTTT; size: -; D: -; V: TRBV20-1; J: TRBJ2-2
CDR3: CASSSGEGSYYSPLHF; DNA: TGTGCCAGCAGCTCCGGCGAAGGAAGCTATTATTCACCCCTCCACTTT; size: many; D: -; V: TRBV7-8; J: TRBJ1-6
CDR3: CASSPRPVGANVLTF; DNA: TGTGCCAGCAGCCCCCGCCCAGTAGGGGCCAACGTCCTGACTTTC; size: -; D: -; V: TRBV12-3/TRBV12-4; J: TRBJ2-6
CDR3: CASSRIGGRNYGYTF; DNA: TGTGCCAGCAGCCGCATAGGCGGACGAAACTATGGCTACACCTTC; size: few; D: -; V: TRBV6-1; J: TRBJ1-2
CDR3: CASSLPPGQGYEQYF; DNA: TGCGCCAGCAGCTTGCCACCGGGACAGGGCTACGAGCAGTACTTC; size: -; D: TRBD1; V: TRBV5-1; J: TRBJ2-7
CDR3: CASSSDRFVSGNTIYF; DNA: TGTGCCAGCAGCTCGGACAGATTCGTCTCTGGAAACACCATATATTTT; size: few; D: -; V: TRBV28; J: TRBJ1-3
CDR3: CASSPMEQYNSPLHF; DNA: TGTGCCAGCAGCCCTATGGAACAGTATAATTCACCCCTCCACTTT; size: few; D: -; V: TRBV6-2/TRBV6-3; J: TRBJ1-6
CDR3: CASSPPNAQGLQYF; DNA: TGTGCCAGCTCACCACCAAATGCCCAGGGACTCCAGTACTTC; size: once; D: -; V: TRBV18; J: TRBJ2-4
CDR3: CSASRPGIRETQYF; DNA: TGCAGTGCTAGTCGACCCGGGATCCGAGAGACCCAGTACTTC; size: few; D: -; V: TRBV20-1; J: TRBJ2-5
CDR3: CASSRDGYNQPQHF; DNA: TGTGCCAGCAGCCGGGACGGCTACAATCAGCCCCAGCATTTT; size: few; D: -; V: TRBV27; J: TRBJ1-5
CDR3: CASSQIQETQYF; DNA: TGTGCCAGCAGCCAAATACAAGAGACCCAGTACTTC; size: -; D: -; V: TRBV3-1; J: TRBJ2-5
CDR3: CASSYNGGQRADEQYF; DNA: TGTGCCAGCAGTTACAATGGGGGGCAGAGGGCCGACGAGCAGTACTTC; size: few; D: -; V: TRBV6-2/TRBV6-3; J: TRBJ2-7
CDR3: CAISERPSGMGEQYF; DNA: TGTGCCATCAGTGAGCGGCCTAGCGGGATGGGCGAGCAGTACTTC; size: few; D: TRBD2; V: TRBV10-3; J: TRBJ2-7
CDR3: CASSLRGQENIQYF; DNA: TGCGCCAGCAGCTTGCGGGGGCAGGAAAACATTCAGTACTTC; size: -; D: -; V: TRBV5-1; J: TRBJ2-4
CDR3: CSVEGTYPPNEQFF; DNA: TGCAGCGTAGAAGGGACATACCCCCCGAATGAGCAGTTCTTC; size: few; D: -; V: TRBV29-1; J: TRBJ2-1
CDR3: CAISESWLASYEQYF; DNA: TGTGCCATCAGTGAGTCATGGCTAGCGAGCTACGAGCAGTACTTC; size: -; D: -; V: TRBV10-3; J: TRBJ2-7
CDR3: CASSEGTANEQFF; DNA: TGCGCCAGCAGCGAAGGGACAGCCAATGAGCAGTTCTTC; size: many; D: TRBD1; V: TRBV5-1; J: TRBJ2-1
CDR3: CASSLGLSRRVGETQYF; DNA: TGTGCCAGCAGCTTGGGACTGAGCAGGAGGGTGGGAGAGACCCAGTACTTC; size: -; D: -; V: TRBV7-2; J: TRBJ2-5
CDR3: CASSLTSTKNIQYF; DNA: TGCGCCAGCAGCTTGACTAGTACCAAAAACATTCAGTACTTC; size: -; D: -; V: TRBV5-1; J: TRBJ2-4
CDR3: CAIRSFSDTQYF; DNA: TGTGCCATCAGAAGTTTTTCAGATACGCAGTATTTT; size: few; D: -; V: TRBV10-3; J: TRBJ2-3
CDR3: CASSQAWRGPYEQYF; DNA: TGCGCCAGCAGCCAAGCATGGAGGGGACCCTACGAGCAGTACTTC; size: -; D: -; V: TRBV4-3; J: TRBJ2-7
CDR3: CASSAQGNNQPQHF; DNA: TGTGCCAGCAGCGCACAGGGGAACAATCAGCCCCAGCATTTT; size: -; D: TRBD1; V: TRBV7-9; J: TRBJ1-5
CDR3: CASSGENRAHTIYF; DNA: TGTGCCAGCAGTGGTGAGAACAGGGCGCACACCATATATTTT; size: -; D: -; V: TRBV6-1; J: TRBJ1-3